This TCR beta chain was identified in a study of cytomegalovirus exposure and HLA in healthy donors. V shed 7 bases and J shed 4 bases, with 17 bases lying between them. Germline V CDR1 and CDR2: SGHTA, FQGNSA. The CDR3 sequence is 15 residues long. Turning to this clone: Its antigen is as yet unknown.

Findings of the study overall: Per published accounts, TCR beta sequences correctly predicted the HLA-A and HLA-B alleles of most subjects. Reports described diagnosis of cytomegalovirus status by the classifier as highly specific and sensitive. Previously analyzed data showed that most TCR beta V segments were productive at a frequency of about 87% or about 30%. When analyzed later, a missense DCLRE1C variant was found to be linked to TCR beta V- and J-gene trimming.

A multiplex PCR was run with 60 Vbeta primers and 13 Jbeta primers. Profiled with immunoSEQ multiplex PCR; TCRdb holds only in-frame clones, not every one. The profile shows roughly 180,000 clones, roughly 9.5% of them singletons. Sequenced sample: PBMCs. V and J are TRBV7-2 and TRBJ2-1; D is perhaps TRBD2 (6 bases). The source is a woman in her thirties in good health and CMV-seropositive. In DNA form, the CDR3 reads TGTGCCAGCACCGCTAGGAGGAGGGCTTACAATGAGCAGTTCTTC. The encoded protein is CASTARRRAYNEQFF.